The rows below give T cell receptor beta chains drawn from one sample of a study of neurological immune-mediated disorders. A single record per CDR3 protein comes from TCRdb applying MiXCR to the 5' RACE reads. Altogether about 80,000 distinct CDR3 sequences are present, under 4.5% being singletons, with the ten largest covering 5% to 6%. Sequencing input: PBMCs. The receptors shown here come from a woman aged 55-75 years with multiple sclerosis. Each CDR3 is given with its conserved first and last residue. Each record gives: clone size, V gene, J gene, D gene, CDR3 protein, CDR3 DNA. A D gene is named only where the DNA matches it firmly. For some rows the clone size is stated as once, few or many, or as a class when expanded; others skip it.

size: -
V: TRBV2
J: TRBJ1-1
D: -
CDR3: CATLLQGMVPEAFF
DNA: TGTGCCACCTTGTTACAGGGTATGGTTCCTGAAGCTTTCTTT

size: many
V: TRBV27
J: TRBJ2-7
D: TRBD1
CDR3: CASSPSGTGPYEQYF
DNA: TGTGCCAGCAGTCCTTCCGGGACAGGACCCTACGAGCAGTACTTC

size: many
V: TRBV12-3/TRBV12-4
J: TRBJ1-1
D: -
CDR3: CASSLYPAGAFF
DNA: TGTGCCAGCAGTTTATATCCGGCCGGGGCTTTCTTT

size: many
V: TRBV5-1
J: TRBJ2-1
D: TRBD2
CDR3: CASSSLSGLAGNEQFF
DNA: TGCGCCAGCAGCTCACTTTCAGGACTAGCGGGGAATGAGCAGTTCTTC

size: many
V: TRBV5-6
J: TRBJ2-1
D: TRBD1
CDR3: CASSFGAGGSYNEQFF
DNA: TGTGCCAGCAGCTTTGGGGCAGGGGGCTCCTACAATGAGCAGTTCTTC

size: -
V: TRBV10-2
J: TRBJ1-1
D: -
CDR3: CASSDSRGGNTEAFF
DNA: TGCGCCAGCAGTGACTCTCGTGGTGGGAACACTGAAGCTTTCTTT

size: -
V: TRBV7-7
J: TRBJ1-1
D: TRBD1
CDR3: CASSLIAPGQGLFETEAFF
DNA: TGTGCCAGCAGCCTAATAGCCCCAGGACAGGGACTCTTTGAAACTGAAGCTTTCTTT

size: many
V: TRBV18
J: TRBJ2-7
D: TRBD1
CDR3: CASSPPRQGNYEQYF
DNA: TGTGCCAGCTCACCACCTAGACAGGGGAACTACGAGCAGTACTTC

size: many
V: TRBV5-1
J: TRBJ1-1
D: TRBD1
CDR3: CASRRGTGSLNTEAFF
DNA: TGCGCCAGCCGCAGGGGGACAGGGTCTTTGAACACTGAAGCTTTCTTT

size: many
V: TRBV7-9
J: TRBJ2-5
D: -
CDR3: CASSPSGGARETQYF
DNA: TGTGCCAGCAGCCCTTCGGGGGGCGCGAGGGAGACCCAGTACTTC

size: many
V: TRBV5-1
J: TRBJ2-5
D: -
CDR3: CASSLALTNQETQYF
DNA: TGCGCCAGCAGCTTGGCCCTAACAAACCAAGAGACCCAGTACTTC

size: many
V: TRBV27
J: TRBJ2-7
D: TRBD2
CDR3: CASRTGVVAGAHEQYF
DNA: TGTGCCAGCAGGACAGGCGTGGTAGCGGGGGCCCACGAGCAGTACTTC

size: many
V: TRBV2
J: TRBJ1-5
D: -
CDR3: CASSETQGPRGQPQHF
DNA: TGTGCCAGCAGTGAAACGCAGGGGCCGCGTGGTCAGCCCCAGCATTTT

size: many
V: TRBV5-1
J: TRBJ2-5
D: -
CDR3: CASSEYQETQYF
DNA: TGCGCCAGCAGCGAGTACCAAGAGACCCAGTACTTC

size: many
V: TRBV3-1
J: TRBJ2-7
D: TRBD2
CDR3: CASSSRRSGGAYFHEQYF
DNA: TGTGCCAGCAGCTCAAGACGAAGCGGGGGGGCCTATTTCCACGAGCAGTACTTC

size: many
V: TRBV30
J: TRBJ1-4
D: -
CDR3: CAWSVGGNEKLFF
DNA: TGTGCCTGGAGTGTAGGTGGGAATGAAAAACTGTTTTTT

size: few
V: TRBV11-2
J: TRBJ2-3
D: -
CDR3: CASSLGGLPTDTQYF
DNA: TGTGCCAGCAGCTTAGGAGGGCTACCCACAGATACGCAGTATTTT

size: few
V: TRBV30
J: TRBJ2-7
D: TRBD1
CDR3: CAWSVDRAYEQYF
DNA: TGTGCCTGGAGTGTAGACAGGGCCTACGAGCAGTACTTC

size: many
V: TRBV20-1
J: TRBJ1-3
D: -
CDR3: CSATSPGNTIYF
DNA: TGCAGTGCTACCTCCCCTGGAAACACCATATATTTT

size: many
V: TRBV6-5
J: TRBJ2-2
D: -
CDR3: CASSYMRFGTGELFF
DNA: TGTGCCAGCAGTTACATGCGGTTTGGCACCGGGGAGCTGTTTTTT

size: many
V: TRBV20-1
J: TRBJ2-3
D: -
CDR3: CSATGARASTDTQYF
DNA: TGCAGTGCTACAGGGGCCCGTGCTAGCACAGATACGCAGTATTTT

size: many
V: TRBV5-1
J: TRBJ1-2
D: -
CDR3: CASSLADGAYGYTF
DNA: TGCGCCAGCAGCTTGGCAGATGGGGCCTATGGCTACACCTTC

size: many
V: TRBV5-1
J: TRBJ2-5
D: -
CDR3: CASSLDVGARETQYF
DNA: TGCGCCAGCAGCTTGGATGTGGGGGCCAGGGAGACCCAGTACTTC

size: many
V: TRBV12-3/TRBV12-4
J: TRBJ1-6
D: TRBD1
CDR3: CASTLTGSASPLHF
DNA: TGTGCCAGCACCTTGACAGGGAGCGCTTCACCCCTCCACTTT

size: many
V: TRBV13
J: TRBJ2-2
D: TRBD2
CDR3: CASSVSTGGPNGELFF
DNA: TGTGCCAGCAGCGTTTCTACGGGGGGGCCGAACGGGGAGCTGTTTTTT

size: many
V: TRBV18
J: TRBJ1-2
D: -
CDR3: CASSPAGEPYGYTF
DNA: TGTGCCAGCTCACCCGCAGGGGAACCCTATGGCTACACCTTC

size: many
V: TRBV20-1
J: TRBJ1-4
D: -
CDR3: CSARVGGGAEKLFF
DNA: TGCAGTGCTAGAGTCGGGGGGGGAGCAGAAAAACTGTTTTTT

size: many
V: TRBV3-1
J: TRBJ1-2
D: -
CDR3: CASSQRQAYGYTF
DNA: TGTGCCAGCAGCCAGAGGCAGGCGTATGGCTACACCTTC

size: many
V: TRBV20-1
J: TRBJ2-1
D: -
CDR3: CSGEQGNEQFF
DNA: TGCAGTGGAGAGCAGGGCAATGAGCAGTTCTTC

size: -
V: TRBV7-8
J: TRBJ2-1
D: -
CDR3: CASSLDGLTYNEQFF
DNA: TGTGCCAGCAGCTTAGATGGTTTGACCTACAATGAGCAGTTCTTC

size: many
V: TRBV20-1
J: TRBJ2-4
D: TRBD1
CDR3: CSAERRQGARAKNIQYF
DNA: TGCAGTGCCGAACGAAGACAGGGGGCGCGGGCCAAAAACATTCAGTACTTC

size: many
V: TRBV7-8
J: TRBJ2-2
D: -
CDR3: CASSLGSSGLTGELFF
DNA: TGTGCCAGCAGCTTAGGGAGTAGCGGCCTAACCGGGGAGCTGTTTTTT

size: many
V: TRBV18
J: TRBJ2-5
D: -
CDR3: CASSPKRQETQYF
DNA: TGTGCCAGCTCACCAAAACGACAAGAGACCCAGTACTTC

size: many
V: TRBV2
J: TRBJ2-4
D: TRBD2
CDR3: CASSPREAAKNIQYF
DNA: TGTGCCAGCAGTCCTCGGGAGGCAGCCAAAAACATTCAGTACTTC

size: many
V: TRBV29-1
J: TRBJ2-5
D: -
CDR3: CSVYLQGGSQETQYF
DNA: TGCAGCGTTTACCTCCAGGGGGGATCCCAAGAGACCCAGTACTTC

size: many
V: TRBV6-5
J: TRBJ1-2
D: -
CDR3: CASSYSNTVYGYTF
DNA: TGTGCCAGCAGTTACTCGAATACGGTATATGGCTACACCTTC

size: many
V: TRBV7-8
J: TRBJ2-3
D: -
CDR3: CASSLAGSGIPQYF
DNA: TGTGCCAGCAGCTTAGCTGGTTCAGGCATTCCGCAGTATTTT

size: many
V: TRBV7-6
J: TRBJ2-3
D: -
CDR3: CASSLGTGADTQYF
DNA: TGTGCCAGCAGCTTAGGAACAGGTGCAGATACGCAGTATTTT

size: many
V: TRBV11-2
J: TRBJ1-1
D: -
CDR3: CASSLRKAVQAFF
DNA: TGTGCCAGCAGCTTAAGAAAGGCAGTCCAAGCTTTCTTT

size: many
V: TRBV5-1
J: TRBJ1-5
D: -
CDR3: CASSSDGSNQPQHF
DNA: TGCGCCAGCAGCTCGGACGGTAGCAATCAGCCCCAGCATTTT

size: many
V: TRBV7-7
J: TRBJ2-5
D: TRBD2
CDR3: CASSFGLAAETQYF
DNA: TGTGCCAGCAGCTTCGGACTAGCAGCAGAGACCCAGTACTTC

size: many
V: TRBV9
J: TRBJ2-5
D: -
CDR3: CASSVTPGTGETQYF
DNA: TGTGCCAGCAGCGTAACCCCAGGAACTGGGGAGACCCAGTACTTC

size: many
V: TRBV18
J: TRBJ1-1
D: -
CDR3: CASSLQVNTEAFF
DNA: TGTGCCAGCTCCCTCCAGGTGAACACTGAAGCTTTCTTT

size: many
V: TRBV7-2
J: TRBJ2-1
D: -
CDR3: CASSSDWANNEQFF
DNA: TGTGCCAGCAGCTCGGACTGGGCCAACAATGAGCAGTTCTTC

size: many
V: TRBV20-1
J: TRBJ1-1
D: TRBD1
CDR3: CSARANRGMNTEAFF
DNA: TGCAGTGCTAGGGCCAACAGGGGAATGAACACTGAAGCTTTCTTT

size: many
V: TRBV12-3/TRBV12-4
J: TRBJ2-7
D: -
CDR3: CASGTGHYEQYF
DNA: TGTGCCAGCGGGACGGGACATTACGAGCAGTACTTC

size: many
V: TRBV7-2
J: TRBJ2-7
D: -
CDR3: CASSNGPRREQYF
DNA: TGTGCCAGCAGCAACGGGCCCAGACGGGAGCAGTACTTC

size: many
V: TRBV7-8
J: TRBJ2-1
D: -
CDR3: CASSLAPTATAFF
DNA: TGTGCCAGCAGCTTAGCACCCACGGCGACGGCGTTCTTC

size: many
V: TRBV11-2
J: TRBJ2-7
D: -
CDR3: CASSLSGAQREQYF
DNA: TGTGCCAGCAGTTTATCCGGGGCCCAGCGCGAGCAGTACTTC

size: many
V: TRBV11-2
J: TRBJ1-2
D: -
CDR3: CASSSMNRPGGYTF
DNA: TGTGCCAGCAGCTCCATGAACCGCCCGGGAGGCTACACCTTC

size: many
V: TRBV14
J: TRBJ2-7
D: -
CDR3: CASSQLRLDEQYF
DNA: TGTGCCAGCAGCCAACTTCGTCTGGACGAGCAGTACTTC